The T cell receptor (beta chain) described here comes from a study of T cells in narcolepsy. Some clones are missing from TCRdb's copy, which holds only in-frame ones; the method was immunoSEQ multiplex PCR. The sample includes around 35,000 clones, almost 90% of them seen just once. Trimming at V came to 6 bases and at J to 4 bases, leaving 8 bases not matched to a gene. The CDR3 sequence is 15 residues long. Germline values: CDR1 KGHSH, CDR2 LQKENI. General study results and limits: Same-patient CSF and blood CD4+ T cell clonotypes included HCRT-specific and TRIB2-specific autoreactive ones.

This clone was seen only a few times. Its target is unknown. The material sequenced was CD45RA- memory CD4+ T cells from PBMCs. The J gene is TRBJ2-5, the V gene TRBV18, with 10 nucleotides matching TRBD2. The source of this sequence is a human donor with narcolepsy. The CDR3 loop is CASSPSGRSGETQYF. The CDR3 bases are TGTGCCAGCTCTCCTAGCGGGAGAAGTGGAGAGACCCAGTACTTC. The whole variable domain, filled in from reference TRBV18 and TRBJ2-5, reads NAGVMQNPRHLVRRRGQEARLRCSPMKGHSHVYWYRQLPEEGLKFMVYLQKENIIDESGMPKERFSAEFPKEGPSILRIQQVVRGDSAAYFCASSPSGRSGETQYFGPGTRLLVL.